The clone carrying this T cell receptor (beta chain) was detected only a few times. Its antigen is undetermined. Libraries were prepared by immunoSEQ multiplex PCR; TCRdb keeps only in-frame clonotypes and omits some of them. The sample yields about 150,000 clones, 90% seen once. CDR1 is LGHNA and CDR2 is YSLEER in the germline V gene. V gave up 0 bases and J gave up 0 bases, with 9 bases separating them. The length of the CDR3 is 16 residues. The data originate from a study of T cell responses to AZD1222 COVID-19 vaccine. For the study at large: Analyses pooled second doses at about 4 or about 12 weeks.

Study results and caveats: Only a handful of AZD1222 recipients, more than five in all, had baseline seropositivity. Donor demographics were predominantly white British with a female majority; clonal diversity may be underestimated. CD4 TCRs associated with vaccination spanned spike, dominating at 160-218 and 743-854.

The sequence was collected from an adult in good health. This specimen consisted of peripheral blood, obtained on day 0 of AZD1222 vaccination. The chain combines TRBV4-3 with TRBJ2-1; D ambiguous. The CDR3 DNA reads as TGCGCCAGCAGCCAAGAAGTTCCAAGCTCCTACAATGAGCAGTTCTTC. It translates to CASSQEVPSSYNEQFF.